This entry lists 25 T cell receptor beta chains sequenced from one sample in a study of cytomegalovirus exposure and HLA in healthy donors. Amplification used 60 Vbeta primers and 13 Jbeta primers. TCRdb's copy holds only in-frame clones and misses some; the assay was immunoSEQ multiplex PCR. Of roughly 48,000 clones detected, 65% to 85% appear once; the ten largest clones hold approximately 2.7%. Sequencing was carried out using PBMCs. Every receptor here comes from a man aged 18 to 29 in good health and CMV-seronegative.

This chain uses TRBV6-5 with TRBJ1-1; D is perhaps TRBD1 (6 bases). V lost 8 bases, J lost 1 base, and 11 bases lay in between. CDR1 MNHEY and CDR2 SVGAGI come from the germline V gene. The CDR3 loop spans 13 amino acids. The CDR3 bases are TGTGCCAGCCAACAGGGCCCGAACACTGAAGCTTTCTTT. Its protein is CASQQGPNTEAFF.

This clone was observed a handful of times. The chain employs TRBV13 and TRBJ2-5; D is unresolved. The CDR3 spans 12 residues. Trimming pared 1 base from V and 6 bases from J, leaving 6 bases between. In germline, CDR1 is PRHDT, CDR2 FYEKMQ (reference sequence). CDR3 DNA sequence: TGTGCCAGCAGCTTAGCTCTCCAGACCCAGTACTTC. This encodes CASSLALQTQYF.

The gene calls are TRBV5-4 and TRBJ2-7; 8 bases are shared with TRBD2. Germline V gene sequence: CDR1 SGHNT, CDR2 YYREEE (reference sequence). The CDR3 spans 15 residues. Trimming cost V 3 bases and J 6 bases; bases outside gene matches: 11. The DNA for the CDR3 is TGTGCCAGCAGCTCCCCAGCGGGAGAAGGCGGCGAGCAGTACTTC. This encodes CASSSPAGEGGEQYF.

This clone is a singleton in its sample. The gene calls are TRBV28 and TRBJ1-2, with D unclear. CDR1 and CDR2 from the germline V gene are MDHEN and SYDVKM. V was pared by 6 bases and J by 4 bases, with 12 bases between. The CDR3 is 13 amino acids. The CDR3 DNA sequence: TGTGCCAGCAGCCGAATTAGCCGCTATGGCTACACCTTC. Its protein is CASSRISRYGYTF.

The CDR3 spells CAISESASNAGELFF. As DNA, the CDR3 is TGTGCCATCAGTGAGTCGGCTAGCAACGCCGGGGAGCTGTTTTTT. This chain joins TRBV10-3 and TRBJ2-2, with D perhaps TRBD2 (5 bases). V was cut by 0 bases and J by 6 bases, with 11 bases left in between. The CDR3 extends over 15 amino acids. Per the germline V gene, CDR1 is ENHRY and CDR2 is SYGVKD.

The chain uses TRBV29-1 and TRBJ1-2; TRBD1 agrees at 8 bases. The CDR3 length is 15 residues. V was pared by 0 bases and J by 4 bases, with 7 bases of the junction left unmatched. In germline, CDR1 is SQVTM, CDR2 ANQGSEA. The CDR3 here is CSVEDLDRVGYGYTF. The CDR3 nucleotides read TGCAGCGTTGAAGATCTGGACAGGGTCGGCTATGGCTACACCTTC.

V and J are TRBV4-2 and TRBJ1-5; D is perhaps TRBD1 (5 bases). This CDR3 has 14 amino acids. CDR1 and CDR2 from the germline V gene are LGHNA and YNFKEQ. The germline V and J ends were trimmed by 2 bases and 2 bases, with 7 bases remaining between them. CDR3 nucleotides: TGTGCCAGCAGCCAAACGGGGGGCAATCAGCCCCAGCATTTT. Translated: CASSQTGGNQPQHF.

The J gene is TRBJ2-2, the V gene TRBV19; D is undetermined. The germline V and J ends were trimmed by 3 bases and 1 base, with 3 bases remaining between them. Germline V lookup: CDR1 LNHDA, CDR2 SQIVND (reference sequence). The CDR3 covers 13 residues. CDR3 amino acids: CASSIQNTGELFF. CDR3 nucleotide sequence: TGTGCCAGTAGTATCCAGAACACCGGGGAGCTGTTTTTT.

V is TRBV4-1 and J is TRBJ1-2; D not resolved. V was shortened by 3 bases and J by 4 bases, with 12 bases between the two germline ends. This CDR3 has 14 residues. CDR1 is MGHRA, CDR2 YSYEKL, per germline. DNA for the CDR3: TGCGCCAGCAGCCAGAACCGCTACTTCTATGGCTACACCTTC. Protein sequence: CASSQNRYFYGYTF.

The V call is TRBV5-4, the J call TRBJ2-3; the D gene is possibly TRBD2 (5 bases). The CDR3 totals 12 residues. Trimming cost V 3 bases and J 6 bases, with 8 bases left between them. Germline loops: CDR1 SGHNT, CDR2 YYREEE (reference sequence). The CDR3 bases are TGTGCCAGCAGCTCAGTAGCGGATACGCAGTATTTT. It specifies CASSSVADTQYF.

This CDR3 is CAISDGQGVTEAFF. DNA of the CDR3: TGTGCCATCAGTGATGGACAGGGGGTCACTGAAGCTTTCTTT. The chain recombines TRBV10-3 with TRBJ1-1; 10 bases align to TRBD1. Trimming cost V 3 bases and J 4 bases; bases outside gene matches: 2. The CDR3 covers 14 residues. From germline, CDR1 is ENHRY and CDR2 SYGVKD.

This clone was found a few times. The V call is TRBV19, the J call TRBJ1-1, with TRBD1 matching over 8 bases. Germline trimming cut 4 bases from V and 5 bases from J; bases unmatched to any gene: 6. Germline values: CDR1 LNHDA, CDR2 SQIVND (reference sequence). This CDR3 spans 14 amino acids. This chain's CDR3 is CASSTRTGWTEAFF. CDR3 nucleotides: TGTGCCAGTAGTACGAGGACAGGGTGGACTGAAGCTTTCTTT.

The V call is TRBV2, the J call TRBJ1-1; D not certain. Between the trimmed V and J ends, which lost 8 bases and 0 bases, there was a span of 4 bases. Germline lookup yields CDR1 SNHLY and CDR2 FYNNEI. The CDR3 is made up of 11 amino acids. CDR3 sequence (DNA): TGTGCCAGCCAGGTGAACACTGAAGCTTTCTTT. This sequence encodes CASQVNTEAFF.

The chain carries TRBV7-2 and TRBJ2-1; no clear D gene. Germline V gives CDR1 SGHTA, CDR2 FQGNSA. CDR3 length equals 11 residues. V dropped 10 bases and J dropped 4 bases, with 8 bases sitting between them. CDR3 protein: CATQPYNEQFF. CDR3 DNA sequence: TGTGCCACACAGCCGTACAATGAGCAGTTCTTC.

The chain links TRBV7-2 to TRBJ2-7; weak D call: TRBD1 (5 bases). The CDR3 is 17 residues long. Trimming left V 7 bases short and J 0 bases short, with 22 bases between. Looked up from germline, CDR1 is SGHTA and CDR2 is FQGNSA. In nucleotides, the CDR3 is TGTGCCAGCACCTACCAATTCGGCCAGGGAAACTCCTACGAGCAGTACTTC. It encodes CASTYQFGQGNSYEQYF.

The chain employs TRBV10-2 and TRBJ1-4, with a possible D match to TRBD1 (5 bases). V shed 8 bases and J shed 7 bases, with 17 bases lying between them. Germline V gives CDR1 WSHSY, CDR2 SAAADI. The CDR3 totals 14 residues. CDR3 sequence: CASGWQGGGEKLFF. DNA of the CDR3: TGCGCCAGCGGGTGGCAGGGAGGTGGTGAAAAACTGTTTTTT.

The CDR3 region has the DNA TGTGCCAGCAGCCCGGGCTACGAGCAGTACTTC. Amino acid sequence: CASSPGYEQYF. V and J are TRBV25-1 and TRBJ2-7; no clear D gene. The CDR3 covers 11 residues. V lost 6 bases, J lost 3 bases, and 6 bases lay in between. The germline gives CDR1 MGHDK, CDR2 SYGVNS.

The chain is built from TRBV10-3 and TRBJ2-1, with 8 nucleotides matching TRBD2. CDR1 and CDR2 from the germline V gene are ENHRY and SYGVKD. Trimming removed 4 bases from V and 10 bases from J; junction bases left unmatched: 9. This CDR3 spans 14 amino acids. The CDR3 nucleotides read TGTGCCATCAGTGGAGCGGGACTAGGAGAGGAGCAGTTCTTC. Its translation is CAISGAGLGEEQFF.

In its sample, this clone was seen a few times. The chain has TRBV29-1 and TRBJ1-2, with D hard to call. With 6 bases removed from V and 4 bases from J, the gap between germline ends came to 12 bases. Per the germline V gene, CDR1 is SQVTM and CDR2 is ANQGSEA. The CDR3 covers 12 residues. The CDR3 reads CSVSVGSYGYTF. The CDR3 DNA reads as TGCAGCGTGAGCGTCGGGTCCTATGGCTACACCTTC. Full variable domain (rest looked up from reference TRBV29-1 and TRBJ1-2): SAVISQKPSRDICQRGTSLTIQCQVDSQVTMMFWYRQQPGQSLTLIATANQGSEATYESGFVIDKFPISRPNLTFSTLTVSNMSPEDSSIYLCSVSVGSYGYTFGSGTRLTVV.

This chain links TRBV20-1 with TRBJ2-3; the D is unclear. Germline V lookup: CDR1 DFQATT, CDR2 SNEGSKA (reference sequence). This CDR3 is 10 amino acids long. V was clipped by 6 bases and J by 5 bases, with 6 bases between them. CDR3 in DNA: TGCAGTGCCCCGGGAGATACGCAGTATTTT. Protein: CSAPGDTQYF.

The CDR3 reads CAWSVPQRQNHNPSNQPQHF. CDR3 sequence (DNA): TGTGCCTGGAGTGTACCCCAACGACAGAATCATAACCCGAGCAATCAGCCCCAGCATTTT. The genes are TRBV30 and TRBJ1-5, with D possibly TRBD1 on 5 matching bases. The germline V gene encodes CDR1 GTSNPN and CDR2 SVGIG (reference sequence). The CDR3 has 20 amino acids. V was shortened by 0 bases and J by 1 base, with 25 bases between the two germline ends.

This chain uses TRBV25-1 with TRBJ2-7; D uncertain. V lost 5 bases to trimming and J lost 2 bases, with 4 bases between them. The germline V gene encodes CDR1 MGHDK and CDR2 SYGVNS. The CDR3 is 11 residues long. The CDR3 sequence is CASSPAYEQYF. CDR3 nucleotides: TGTGCCAGCAGTCCAGCCTACGAGCAGTACTTC.

The chain combines TRBV10-2 with TRBJ2-7; 12 nucleotides line up with TRBD2. There are 18 residues in the CDR3. The ends lost 7 bases at V and 5 bases at J; junction bases unmatched: 18. Germline V gene sequence: CDR1 WSHSY, CDR2 SAAADI. CDR3 loop: CASIPTGYDPSGRDEQYF. In nucleotides, the CDR3 is TGCGCCAGCATTCCGACAGGGTACGATCCTAGCGGGAGGGACGAGCAGTACTTC.

The rearrangement links TRBV5-1 to TRBJ2-2; 9 bases align to TRBD1. The trim removed 4 bases at V and 3 bases at J, leaving 10 bases unmatched. Germline CDR1 reads SGHRS; CDR2 reads YFSETQ. This CDR3 region has 17 residues. CDR3 coding DNA: TGCGCCAGCAGCCCCCAGGGACAGGGATTGGACACCGGGGAGCTGTTTTTT. This sequence encodes CASSPQGQGLDTGELFF.

The chain employs TRBV18 and TRBJ2-7; D possibly corresponds to TRBD1 (6 bases). The CDR3 length is 13 residues. Trimming pared 4 bases from V and 4 bases from J, leaving 11 bases between. Per germline, CDR1 KGHSH and CDR2 LQKENI. CDR3 coding DNA: TGTGCCAGCTCACGGGCAGGGGATTACGAGCAGTACTTC. Amino acid sequence: CASSRAGDYEQYF.